This T cell receptor beta chain was retrieved from a study of T cells in Graves' hyperthyroidism and ophthalmopathy. There are many counts of this clonotype. TCR beta CDR3 regions were amplified from RNA. A set of HTBI primers served as the primers for a first-round RT-PCR of the TCR CDR3. TCRdb passed the multiplex PCR reads through MiXCR, listing each CDR3 protein once. The repertoire holds a few hundred thousand distinct CDR3 sequences, with 16% as singletons. V was pared by 9 bases and J by 0 bases, with 11 bases between. The CDR3 is 13 amino acids. Germline V gene data show CDR1 as SNHLY and CDR2 as FYNNEI. PBMCs were obtained from about 9.9 ml fresh peripheral blood.

This chain connects TRBV2 to TRBJ1-1; D gene unclear. Sequencing was done on a sample of blood. The sequence was collected from a woman between 25 and 40 years old with Graves' ophthalmopathy. The CDR3 nucleotides are TGTGCCAGTCGGACTGTGATGAACACTGAAGCTTTCTTT. Amino acids: CASRTVMNTEAFF.